The present TCR beta chain was sequenced within a study of identical twins. Germline CDR1 reads SGHAT; CDR2 reads FQNNGV. V was pared by 0 bases and J by 7 bases, with 11 bases between. CDR3 length equals 14 residues. Study findings and constraints: Models underestimated how often monozygotic twins shared out-of-frame TCR alpha. Its conclusions, products of cross-sectional statistical analysis, did not come from following the same donors. Zero-insertion results could be subject to partial confounding by invariant MAIT and iNKT cells.

This clonotype turned up a few times. The antigen is unknown. Every donor was a healthy Caucasian. Each CDR3 protein gets one entry after TCRdb re-called the 5' RACE reads with MiXCR. The sample records under 300,000 distinct CDR3 sequences, over 13% being singletons. This TCR derives from a woman in her late teens or twenties in good health. This chain connects TRBV11-2 to TRBJ2-3; the D gene is possibly TRBD2 (6 bases). The sample was memory (CD45RO+) T cells sorted from blood. The CDR3 is CASSLEPSAYTQYF. Here the CDR3 DNA reads TGTGCCAGCAGCTTAGAACCTAGCGCGTATACGCAGTATTTT.